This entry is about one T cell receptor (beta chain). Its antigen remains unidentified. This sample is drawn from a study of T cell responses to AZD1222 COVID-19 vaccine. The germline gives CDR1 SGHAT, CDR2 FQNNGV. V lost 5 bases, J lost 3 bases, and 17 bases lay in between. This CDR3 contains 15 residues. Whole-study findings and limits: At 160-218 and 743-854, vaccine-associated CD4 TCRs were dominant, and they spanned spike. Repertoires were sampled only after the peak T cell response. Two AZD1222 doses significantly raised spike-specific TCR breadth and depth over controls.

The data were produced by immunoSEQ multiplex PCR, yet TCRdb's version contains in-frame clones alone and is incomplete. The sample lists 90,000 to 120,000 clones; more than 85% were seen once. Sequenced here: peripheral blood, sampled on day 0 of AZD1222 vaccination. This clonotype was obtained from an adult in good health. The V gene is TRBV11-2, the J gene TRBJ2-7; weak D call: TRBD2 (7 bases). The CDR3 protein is CASSARRRGLYEQYF. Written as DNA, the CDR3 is TGTGCCAGCAGCGCAAGAAGGCGGGGGCTCTACGAGCAGTACTTC.